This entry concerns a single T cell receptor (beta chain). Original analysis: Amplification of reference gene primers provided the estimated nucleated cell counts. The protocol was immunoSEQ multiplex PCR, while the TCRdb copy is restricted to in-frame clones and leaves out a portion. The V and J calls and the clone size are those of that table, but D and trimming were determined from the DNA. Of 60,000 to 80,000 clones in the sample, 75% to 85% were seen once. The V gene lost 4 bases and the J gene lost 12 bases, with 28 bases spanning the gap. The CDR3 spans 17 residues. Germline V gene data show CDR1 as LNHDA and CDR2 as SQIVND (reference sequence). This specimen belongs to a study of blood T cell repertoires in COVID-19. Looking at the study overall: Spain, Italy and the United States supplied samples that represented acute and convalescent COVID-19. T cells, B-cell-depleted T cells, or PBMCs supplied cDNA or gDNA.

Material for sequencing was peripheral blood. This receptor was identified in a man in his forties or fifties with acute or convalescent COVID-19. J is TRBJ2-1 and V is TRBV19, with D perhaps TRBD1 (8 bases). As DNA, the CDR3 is TGTGCCAGTAGTACGGCTCAGGGGGCGGGGGACCCTTCAAGGCAGTTCTTC. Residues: CASSTAQGAGDPSRQFF.